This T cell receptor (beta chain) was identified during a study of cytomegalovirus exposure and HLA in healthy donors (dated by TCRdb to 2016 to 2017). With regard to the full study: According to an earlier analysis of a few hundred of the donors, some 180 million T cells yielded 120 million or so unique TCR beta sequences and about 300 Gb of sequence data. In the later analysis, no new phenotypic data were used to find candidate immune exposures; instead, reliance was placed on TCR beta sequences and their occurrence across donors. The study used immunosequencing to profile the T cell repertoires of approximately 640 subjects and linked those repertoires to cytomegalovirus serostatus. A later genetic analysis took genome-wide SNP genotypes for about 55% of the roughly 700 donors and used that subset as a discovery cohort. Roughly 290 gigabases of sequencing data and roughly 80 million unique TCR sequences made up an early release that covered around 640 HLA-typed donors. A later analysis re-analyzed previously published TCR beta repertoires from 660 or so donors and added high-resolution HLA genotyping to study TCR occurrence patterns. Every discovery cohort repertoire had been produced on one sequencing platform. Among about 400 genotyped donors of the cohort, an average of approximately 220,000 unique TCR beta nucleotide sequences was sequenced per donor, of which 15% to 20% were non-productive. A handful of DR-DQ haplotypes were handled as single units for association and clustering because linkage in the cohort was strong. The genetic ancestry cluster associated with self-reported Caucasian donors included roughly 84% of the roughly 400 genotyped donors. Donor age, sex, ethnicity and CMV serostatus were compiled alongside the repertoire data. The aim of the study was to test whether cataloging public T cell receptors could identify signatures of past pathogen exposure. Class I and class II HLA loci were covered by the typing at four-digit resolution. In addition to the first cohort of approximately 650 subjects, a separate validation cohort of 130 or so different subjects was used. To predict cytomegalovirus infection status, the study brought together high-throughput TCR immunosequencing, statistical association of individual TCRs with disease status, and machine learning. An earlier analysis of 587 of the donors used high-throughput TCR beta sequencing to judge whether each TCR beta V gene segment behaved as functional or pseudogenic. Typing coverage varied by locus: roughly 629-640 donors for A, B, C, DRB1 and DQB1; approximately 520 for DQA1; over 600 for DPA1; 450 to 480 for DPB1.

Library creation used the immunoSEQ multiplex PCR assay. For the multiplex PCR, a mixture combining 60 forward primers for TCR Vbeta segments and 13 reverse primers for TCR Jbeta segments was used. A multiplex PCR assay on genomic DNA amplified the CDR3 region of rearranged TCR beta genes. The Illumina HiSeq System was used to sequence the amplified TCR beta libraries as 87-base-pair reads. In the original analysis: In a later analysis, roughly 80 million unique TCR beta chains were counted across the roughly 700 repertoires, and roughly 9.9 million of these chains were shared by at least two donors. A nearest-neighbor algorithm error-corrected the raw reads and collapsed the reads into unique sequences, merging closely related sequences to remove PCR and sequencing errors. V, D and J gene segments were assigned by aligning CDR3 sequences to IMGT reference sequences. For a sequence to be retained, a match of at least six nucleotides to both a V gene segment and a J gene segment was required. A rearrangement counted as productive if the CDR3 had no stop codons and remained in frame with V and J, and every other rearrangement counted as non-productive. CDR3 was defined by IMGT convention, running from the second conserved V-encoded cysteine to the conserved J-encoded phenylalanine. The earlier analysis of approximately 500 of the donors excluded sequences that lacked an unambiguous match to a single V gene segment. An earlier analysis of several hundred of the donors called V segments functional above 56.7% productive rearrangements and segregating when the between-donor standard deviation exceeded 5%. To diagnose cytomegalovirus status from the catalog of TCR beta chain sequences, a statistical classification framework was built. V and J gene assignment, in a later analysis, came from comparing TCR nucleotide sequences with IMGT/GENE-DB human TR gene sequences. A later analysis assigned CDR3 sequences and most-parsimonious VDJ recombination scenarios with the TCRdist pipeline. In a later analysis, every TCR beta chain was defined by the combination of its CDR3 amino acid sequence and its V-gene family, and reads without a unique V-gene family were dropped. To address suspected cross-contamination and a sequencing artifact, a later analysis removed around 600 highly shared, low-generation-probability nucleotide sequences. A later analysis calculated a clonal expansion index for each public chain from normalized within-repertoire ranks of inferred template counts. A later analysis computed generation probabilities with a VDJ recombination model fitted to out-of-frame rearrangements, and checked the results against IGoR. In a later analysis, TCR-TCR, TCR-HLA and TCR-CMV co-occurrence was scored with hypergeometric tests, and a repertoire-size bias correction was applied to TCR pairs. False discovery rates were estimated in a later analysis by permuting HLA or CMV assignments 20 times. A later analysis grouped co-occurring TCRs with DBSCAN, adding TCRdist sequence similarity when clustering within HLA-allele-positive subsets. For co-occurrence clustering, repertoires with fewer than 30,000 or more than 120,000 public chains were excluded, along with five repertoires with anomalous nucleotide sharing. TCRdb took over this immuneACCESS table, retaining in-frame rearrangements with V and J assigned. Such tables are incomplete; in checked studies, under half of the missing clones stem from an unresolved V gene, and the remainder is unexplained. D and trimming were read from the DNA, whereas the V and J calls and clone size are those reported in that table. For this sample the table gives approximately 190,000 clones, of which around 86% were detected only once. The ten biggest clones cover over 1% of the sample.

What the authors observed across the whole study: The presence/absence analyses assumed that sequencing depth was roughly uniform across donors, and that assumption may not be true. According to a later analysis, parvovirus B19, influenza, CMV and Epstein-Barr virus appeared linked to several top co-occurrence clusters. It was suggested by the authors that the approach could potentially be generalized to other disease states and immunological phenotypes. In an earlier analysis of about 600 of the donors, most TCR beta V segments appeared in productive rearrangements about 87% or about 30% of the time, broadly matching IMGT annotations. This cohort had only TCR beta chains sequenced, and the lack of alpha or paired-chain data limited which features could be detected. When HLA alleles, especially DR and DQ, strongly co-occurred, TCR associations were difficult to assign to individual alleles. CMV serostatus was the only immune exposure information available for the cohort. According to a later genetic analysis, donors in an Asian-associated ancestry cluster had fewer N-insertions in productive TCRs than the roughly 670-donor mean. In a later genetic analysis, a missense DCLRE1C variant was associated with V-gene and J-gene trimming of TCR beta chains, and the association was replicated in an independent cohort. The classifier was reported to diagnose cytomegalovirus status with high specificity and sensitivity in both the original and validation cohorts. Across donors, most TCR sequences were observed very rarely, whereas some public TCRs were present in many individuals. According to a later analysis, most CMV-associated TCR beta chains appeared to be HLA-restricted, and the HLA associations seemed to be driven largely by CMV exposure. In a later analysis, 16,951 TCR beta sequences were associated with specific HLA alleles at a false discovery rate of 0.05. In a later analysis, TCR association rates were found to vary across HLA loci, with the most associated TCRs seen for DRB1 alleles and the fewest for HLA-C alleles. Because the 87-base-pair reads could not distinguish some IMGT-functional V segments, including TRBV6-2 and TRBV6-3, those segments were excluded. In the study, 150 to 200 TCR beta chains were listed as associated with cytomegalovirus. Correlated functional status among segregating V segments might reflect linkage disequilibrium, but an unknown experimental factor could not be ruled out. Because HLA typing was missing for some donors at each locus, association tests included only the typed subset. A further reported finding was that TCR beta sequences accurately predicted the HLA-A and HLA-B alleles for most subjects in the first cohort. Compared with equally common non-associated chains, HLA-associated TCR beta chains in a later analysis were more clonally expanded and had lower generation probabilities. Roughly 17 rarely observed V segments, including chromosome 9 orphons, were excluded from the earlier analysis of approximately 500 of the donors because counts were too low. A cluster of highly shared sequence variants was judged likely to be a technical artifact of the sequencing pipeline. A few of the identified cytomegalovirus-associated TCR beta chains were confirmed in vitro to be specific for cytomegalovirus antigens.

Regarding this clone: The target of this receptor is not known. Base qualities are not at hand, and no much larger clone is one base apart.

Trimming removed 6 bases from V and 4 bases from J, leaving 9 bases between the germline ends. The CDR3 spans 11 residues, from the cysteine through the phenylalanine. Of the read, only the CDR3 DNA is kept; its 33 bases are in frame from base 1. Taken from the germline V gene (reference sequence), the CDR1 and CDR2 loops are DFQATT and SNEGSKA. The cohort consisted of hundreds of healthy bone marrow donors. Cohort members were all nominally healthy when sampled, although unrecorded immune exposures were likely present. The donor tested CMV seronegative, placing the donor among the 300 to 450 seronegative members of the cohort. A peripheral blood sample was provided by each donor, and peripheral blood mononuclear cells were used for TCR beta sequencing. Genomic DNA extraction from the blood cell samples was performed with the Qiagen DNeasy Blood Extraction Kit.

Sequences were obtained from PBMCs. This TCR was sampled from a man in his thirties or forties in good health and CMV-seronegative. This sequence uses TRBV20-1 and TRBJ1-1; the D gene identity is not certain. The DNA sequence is TGCAGTGCCAGCGTGATCACTGAAGCTTTCTTT. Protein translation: CSASVITEAFF.